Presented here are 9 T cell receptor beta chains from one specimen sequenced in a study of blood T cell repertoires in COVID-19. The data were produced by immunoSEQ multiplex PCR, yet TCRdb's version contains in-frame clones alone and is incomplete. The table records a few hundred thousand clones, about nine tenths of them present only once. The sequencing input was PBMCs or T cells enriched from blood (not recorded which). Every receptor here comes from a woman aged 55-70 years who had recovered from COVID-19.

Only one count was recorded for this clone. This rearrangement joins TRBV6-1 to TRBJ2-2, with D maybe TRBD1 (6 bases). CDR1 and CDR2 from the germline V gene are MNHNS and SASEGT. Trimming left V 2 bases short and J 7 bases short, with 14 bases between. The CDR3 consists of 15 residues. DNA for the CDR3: TGTGCCAGCAGTGAAAAAGGGGGATGGAGCGGGGAGCTGTTTTTT. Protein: CASSEKGGWSGELFF.

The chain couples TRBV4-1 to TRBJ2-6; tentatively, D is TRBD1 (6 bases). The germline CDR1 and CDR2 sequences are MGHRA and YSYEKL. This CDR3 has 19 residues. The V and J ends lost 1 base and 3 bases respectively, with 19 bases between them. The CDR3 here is CASSQVYPDGGGGANVLTF. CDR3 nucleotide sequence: TGCGCCAGCAGCCAAGTTTACCCGGATGGGGGCGGTGGGGCCAACGTCCTGACTTTC.

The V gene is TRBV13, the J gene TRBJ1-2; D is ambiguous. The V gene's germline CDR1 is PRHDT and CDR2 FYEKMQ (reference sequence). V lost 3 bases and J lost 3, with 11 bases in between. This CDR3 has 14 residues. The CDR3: CASSFTGRYYGYTF. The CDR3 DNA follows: TGTGCCAGCAGCTTCACGGGGAGGTACTATGGCTACACCTTC.

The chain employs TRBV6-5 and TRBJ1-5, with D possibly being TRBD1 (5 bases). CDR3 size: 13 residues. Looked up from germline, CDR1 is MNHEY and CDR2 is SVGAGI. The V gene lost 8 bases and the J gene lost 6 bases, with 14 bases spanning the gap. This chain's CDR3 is CASGRDGFQPQHF. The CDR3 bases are TGTGCCAGCGGCAGGGATGGGTTTCAGCCCCAGCATTTT.

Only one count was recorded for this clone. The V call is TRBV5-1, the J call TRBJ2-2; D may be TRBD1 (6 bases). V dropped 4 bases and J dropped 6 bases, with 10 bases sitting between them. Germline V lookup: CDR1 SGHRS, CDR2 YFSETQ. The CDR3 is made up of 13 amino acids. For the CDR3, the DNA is TGCGCCAGCAGCCTCAGGGGCTCCGGGGAGCTGTTTTTT. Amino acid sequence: CASSLRGSGELFF.

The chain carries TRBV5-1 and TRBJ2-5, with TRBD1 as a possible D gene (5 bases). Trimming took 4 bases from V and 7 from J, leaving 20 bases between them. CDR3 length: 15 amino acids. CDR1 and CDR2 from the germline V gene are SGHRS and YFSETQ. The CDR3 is CASSPDTGVRGTQYF. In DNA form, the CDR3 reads TGCGCCAGCAGCCCCGACACAGGCGTCCGAGGGACCCAGTACTTC.

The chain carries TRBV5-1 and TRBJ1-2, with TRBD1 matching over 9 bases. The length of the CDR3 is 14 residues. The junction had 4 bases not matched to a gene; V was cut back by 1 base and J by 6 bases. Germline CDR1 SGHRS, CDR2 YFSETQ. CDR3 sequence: CASSLPGTGNGYTF. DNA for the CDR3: TGCGCCAGCAGCTTGCCAGGGACAGGGAATGGCTACACCTTC.

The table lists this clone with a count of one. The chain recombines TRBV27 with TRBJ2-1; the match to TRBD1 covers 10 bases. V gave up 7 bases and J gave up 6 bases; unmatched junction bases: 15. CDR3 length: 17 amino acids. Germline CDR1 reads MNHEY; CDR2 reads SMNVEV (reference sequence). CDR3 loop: CASTFDGGGQGGNEQFF. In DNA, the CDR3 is TGTGCCAGCACCTTTGATGGTGGTGGACAGGGGGGCAATGAGCAGTTCTTC.

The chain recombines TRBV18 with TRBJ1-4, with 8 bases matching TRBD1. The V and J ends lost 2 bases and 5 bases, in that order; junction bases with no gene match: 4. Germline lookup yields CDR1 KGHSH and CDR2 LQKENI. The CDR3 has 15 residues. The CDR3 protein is CASSPDRGRNEKLFF. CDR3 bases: TGTGCCAGCTCACCAGACAGGGGCCGGAATGAAAAACTGTTTTTT.